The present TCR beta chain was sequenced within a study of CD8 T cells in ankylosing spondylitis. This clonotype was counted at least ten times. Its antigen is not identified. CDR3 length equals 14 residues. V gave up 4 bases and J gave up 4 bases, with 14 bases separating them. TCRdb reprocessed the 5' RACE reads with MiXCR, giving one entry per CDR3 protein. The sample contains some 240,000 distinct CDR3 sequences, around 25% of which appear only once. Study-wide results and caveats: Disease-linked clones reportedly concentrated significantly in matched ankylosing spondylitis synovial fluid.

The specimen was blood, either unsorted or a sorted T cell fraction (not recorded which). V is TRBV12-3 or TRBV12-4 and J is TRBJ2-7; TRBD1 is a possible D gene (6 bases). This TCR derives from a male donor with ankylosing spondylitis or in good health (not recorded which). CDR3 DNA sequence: TGTGCCAGCAGTTACGGGACACCTCTTTACGAGCAGTACTTC. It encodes CASSYGTPLYEQYF.